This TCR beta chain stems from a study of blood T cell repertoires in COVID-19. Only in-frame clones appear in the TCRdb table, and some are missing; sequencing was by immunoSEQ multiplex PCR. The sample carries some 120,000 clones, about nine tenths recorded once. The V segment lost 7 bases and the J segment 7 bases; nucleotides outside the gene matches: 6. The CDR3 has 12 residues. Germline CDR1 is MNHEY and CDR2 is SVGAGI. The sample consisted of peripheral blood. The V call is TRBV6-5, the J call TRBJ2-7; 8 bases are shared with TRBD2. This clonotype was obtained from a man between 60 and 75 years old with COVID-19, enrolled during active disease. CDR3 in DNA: TGTGCCAGCAAATCCCGCGGGGGGGAGCAGTACTTC. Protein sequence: CASKSRGGEQYF.